Listed here is a single T cell receptor (beta chain). CDR1 and CDR2 (germline): LNHDA, SQIVND (reference sequence). V lost 4 bases to trimming and J lost 3 bases, with 4 bases between them. The length of the CDR3 is 11 residues. The sample is drawn from a study of radiotherapy plus CTLA-4 blockade in lung cancer. Sequencing used immunoSEQ multiplex PCR; TCRdb keeps in-frame clones, though not all of them. Here the sample spans 100,000 or so clones, about four fifths being singletons. This sample comprised peripheral blood, obtained from a patient treated with radiotherapy plus ipilimumab. The TCR sequence derives from a human donor with non-small cell lung cancer that progressed on radiotherapy plus ipilimumab. The chain uses TRBV19 and TRBJ2-7, with D unresolved. CDR3 DNA: TGTGCCAGTAGTACTCTCTACGAGCAGTACTTC. Amino acids: CASSTLYEQYF.